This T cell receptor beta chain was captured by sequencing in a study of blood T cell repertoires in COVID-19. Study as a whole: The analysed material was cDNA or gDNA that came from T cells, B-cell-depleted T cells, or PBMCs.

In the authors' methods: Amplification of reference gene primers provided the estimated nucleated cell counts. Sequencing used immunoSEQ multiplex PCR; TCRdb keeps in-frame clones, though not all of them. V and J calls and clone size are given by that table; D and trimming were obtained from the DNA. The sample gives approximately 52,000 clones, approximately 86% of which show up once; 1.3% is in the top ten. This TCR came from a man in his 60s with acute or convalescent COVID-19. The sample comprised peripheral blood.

Here the CDR3 DNA reads TGCGCCAGCAGCGATGGCAGGGGATACAATGAGCAGTTCTTC. It yields the protein CASSDGRGYNEQFF. The J gene is TRBJ2-1, the V gene TRBV5-1, with D perhaps TRBD1 (6 bases). Germline-derived CDR1 and CDR2 are SGHRS and YFSETQ. The CDR3 covers 14 residues. V was shortened by 4 bases and J by 4 bases, with 12 bases between the two germline ends.